Sequencing of this TCR beta chain was carried out in a study of T cell responses to AZD1222 COVID-19 vaccine. The study, taken as a whole, reports: Nearly half of the spike-specific TCRs reportedly recognize variant regions that carry no mutations. Possibly, clonal diversity was underestimated; donors were largely white British and included more females. After the peak T cell response, and only then, were repertoires sampled.

About this clone itself: Its antigen is not identified.

Clones were sequenced by immunoSEQ multiplex PCR, and TCRdb holds only the in-frame ones, with some missing. The table records some 140,000 clones, about 93% of them present only once. This receptor was obtained from an adult in good health. Specimen: peripheral blood, collected on day 0 of AZD1222 vaccination.

In DNA, the CDR3 is TGTGCCAGCAGCTTATCTCCCAGTCCTCCTTCCCCTAACTATGGCTACACCTTC. It codes for CASSLSPSPPSPNYGYTF. The chain carries TRBV11-2 and TRBJ1-2; no firm D call. V was pared by 2 bases and J by 0 bases, with 19 bases between. Germline V lookup: CDR1 SGHAT, CDR2 FQNNGV. This CDR3 region has 18 residues.